These 20 T cell receptor beta chains originate from one sample sequenced in a study of T cell responses to AZD1222 COVID-19 vaccine. Assay used: immunoSEQ multiplex PCR; TCRdb lists only in-frame clones, some missing. The sample lists some 86,000 clones, 65% to 85% seen once, with approximately 22% in the top ten. The starting material was peripheral blood, obtained on day 0 of AZD1222 vaccination. The receptors were sampled from an adult in good health.

V usage is TRBV5-1 and J usage is TRBJ1-5; 7 bases are a match to TRBD1. Germline V lookup: CDR1 SGHRS, CDR2 YFSETQ. With V trimmed by 4 bases and J by 5 bases, 3 bases remained unmatched. CDR3 length equals 13 residues. As DNA, the CDR3 is TGCGCCAGCAGCCCCACAGGGGATCAGCCCCAGCATTTT. This codes for CASSPTGDQPQHF.

V gene TRBV27 combines with J gene TRBJ1-1; a possible D gene is TRBD1 (6 bases). CDR1 and CDR2 from the germline V gene are MNHEY and SMNVEV (reference sequence). V lost 5 bases and J 0 bases, leaving 16 bases between the germline ends. This CDR3 spans 16 amino acids. The CDR3 region has the DNA TGTGCCAGCAGTCCCTTACAGCGGACAGTGAACACTGAAGCTTTCTTT. This gives the protein CASSPLQRTVNTEAFF.

The chain carries TRBV6-5 and TRBJ2-1; D is unclear. The germline V gene encodes CDR1 MNHEY and CDR2 SVGAGI. Deletions cut 5 bases from V and 4 bases from J, with 15 bases between. CDR3 size: 15 residues. CDR3 DNA: TGTGCCAGCAGTCCTTTTGACTTGACTTACAATGAGCAGTTCTTC. Encoded protein: CASSPFDLTYNEQFF.

The gene calls are TRBV5-6 and TRBJ2-2, with 7 nucleotides matching TRBD2. With V trimmed by 0 bases and J by 4 bases, 6 bases remained unmatched. The CDR3 spans 16 residues. Per germline, CDR1 SGHDT and CDR2 YYEEEE. CDR3 DNA: TGTGCCAGCAGCTTGGCCGGCGGGAGAGGCACCGGGGAGCTGTTTTTT. This sequence encodes CASSLAGGRGTGELFF. Together with reference TRBV5-6 and TRBJ2-2, the CDR3 gives the full variable domain: DAGVTQSPTHLIKTRGQQVTLRCSPKSGHDTVSWYQQALGQGPQFIFQYYEEEERQRGNFPDRFSGHQFPNYSSELNVNALLLGDSALYLCASSLAGGRGTGELFFGEGSRLTVL.

A few counts support this clone. The rearrangement links TRBV19 to TRBJ1-1, with unresolved D. This CDR3 is built from 13 residues. The germline V and J ends were trimmed by 3 bases and 5 bases, with 10 bases remaining between them. Germline CDR1 LNHDA, CDR2 SQIVND (reference sequence). CDR3 in DNA: TGTGCCAGTAGTATGTTGGACGGTACTGAAGCTTTCTTT. Translation gives CASSMLDGTEAFF.

This clone has just a few counts. This chain uses TRBV29-1 with TRBJ1-1; D might be TRBD1 (5 bases). Germline V gene sequence: CDR1 SQVTM, CDR2 ANQGSEA. This CDR3 comprises 12 residues. Trimming shortened V by 1 base and J by 11 bases, and 14 bases separated the two germline ends. The CDR3 bases are TGCAGCGTTGAAGGACAGCAAATGGTCGCTTTCTTT. Translated: CSVEGQQMVAFF.

The chain employs TRBV29-1 and TRBJ1-1; D unclear. There are 13 residues in the CDR3. In germline, CDR1 is SQVTM, CDR2 ANQGSEA. Trimming pared 4 bases from V and 0 bases from J, leaving 9 bases between. The DNA for the CDR3 is TGCAGCGTTGTGGCCGGAATGAACACTGAAGCTTTCTTT. It codes for CSVVAGMNTEAFF.

This sequence joins TRBV2 and TRBJ2-3, with 9 bases matching TRBD2. Germline V gene sequence: CDR1 SNHLY, CDR2 FYNNEI. This CDR3 comprises 18 residues. The trim removed 3 bases at V and 5 bases at J, leaving 15 bases unmatched. CDR3 nucleotide sequence: TGTGCCAGCAGTGAGTTTGGGTTCGCGGGAGGGCCTGGAGATACGCAGTATTTT. Encoded protein: CASSEFGFAGGPGDTQYF.

The chain recombines TRBV2 with TRBJ2-7, with D possibly TRBD2 on 5 matching bases. CDR3 size: 12 residues. Germline V gene sequence: CDR1 SNHLY, CDR2 FYNNEI. The ends were cut back, 6 bases at V and 1 base at J, with 7 bases in the middle. In DNA, the CDR3 is TGTGCCAGCAGGGGCGGGTCCTACGAGCAGTACTTC. Protein sequence: CASRGGSYEQYF.

This rearrangement joins TRBV6-1 to TRBJ1-2; TRBD1 might be the D (5 bases). V was cut by 0 bases and J by 4 bases, with 6 bases left in between. CDR3 length equals 13 residues. Germline lookup yields CDR1 MNHNS and CDR2 SASEGT. CDR3 sequence reads: CASSEAGTYGYTF. The CDR3 nucleotides are TGTGCCAGCAGTGAAGCGGGGACCTATGGCTACACCTTC.

The chain has TRBV28 and TRBJ1-2; D is unclear. The CDR3 consists of 14 residues. Germline assignment: CDR1 MDHEN and CDR2 SYDVKM. V was pared by 4 bases and J by 0 bases, with 9 bases between. This CDR3 is CASSSDTSNYGYTF. The CDR3, as DNA: TGTGCCAGCAGTTCTGACACCTCTAACTATGGCTACACCTTC.

The chain is built from TRBV27 and TRBJ1-5, with 7 positions matching TRBD1. CDR3 length equals 14 residues. Germline CDR1 and CDR2: MNHEY and SMNVEV (reference sequence). Trimming removed 5 bases from V and 10 bases from J; junction bases left unmatched: 11. The DNA of the CDR3 is TGTGCCAGCAGTGGAGACAGGGACCCTGGCCCCCAGCATTTT. Its translation: CASSGDRDPGPQHF.

Remarks on this clone: Other DNA sequences in this sample translate to the same CDR3. As DNA, the CDR3 is TGTGCCAGCAGTTTGGGACAGGGGAACAATCAGCCCCAGCATTTT. It specifies CASSLGQGNNQPQHF. V usage is TRBV28 and J usage is TRBJ1-5; 10 bases fit TRBD1. The trim removed 3 bases at V and 3 bases at J, leaving 2 bases unmatched. Germline V CDR1 and CDR2: MDHEN, SYDVKM. This CDR3 has 15 amino acids.

The chain couples TRBV28 to TRBJ1-3; D is unclear. The V and J ends lost 9 bases and 8 bases respectively, with 8 bases between them. Germline V lookup: CDR1 MDHEN, CDR2 SYDVKM. CDR3 length: 10 amino acids. CDR3 residues: CASGLDTIYF. The CDR3, as DNA: TGTGCCAGTGGGTTAGACACCATATATTTT.

V and J are TRBV29-1 and TRBJ2-7, with TRBD1 matching over 9 bases. Germline loops: CDR1 SQVTM, CDR2 ANQGSEA. The J segment lost 0 bases and the V segment lost 1 base, leaving 1 base of the junction unmatched. This CDR3 is 14 amino acids long. In nucleotides, the CDR3 is TGCAGCGTTGAAGGGACAGGGGTCTCCTACGAGCAGTACTTC. Amino acid sequence: CSVEGTGVSYEQYF.

The rearrangement uses TRBV5-1 and TRBJ2-5; 7 bases fit TRBD2. Trimming removed 4 bases from V and 4 bases from J; junction bases left unmatched: 13. In germline, CDR1 is SGHRS, CDR2 YFSETQ. This CDR3 region has 16 residues. CDR3 loop: CASSGARGSGVETQYF. CDR3 sequence (DNA): TGCGCCAGCAGCGGCGCGCGAGGGAGCGGGGTAGAGACCCAGTACTTC. The whole variable domain, filled in from reference TRBV5-1 and TRBJ2-5, reads KAGVTQTPRYLIKTRGQQVTLSCSPISGHRSVSWYQQTPGQGLQFLFEYFSETQRNKGNFPGRFSGRQFSNSRSEMNVSTLELGDSALYLCASSGARGSGVETQYFGPGTRLLVL.

This chain uses TRBV5-5 with TRBJ2-7; TRBD1 matches 7 bases. The CDR3 has 16 residues. Germline V gene sequence: CDR1 SGHKS, CDR2 YYEKEE (reference sequence). V lost 4 bases and J lost 3; bases outside the gene matches: 13. The CDR3 nucleotides read TGTGCCAGCAGCCTTACAGTCTTTACAGGGGACTACGAGCAGTACTTC. Residues: CASSLTVFTGDYEQYF.

The V gene is TRBV2, the J gene TRBJ1-6; D is perhaps TRBD1 (6 bases). The CDR3 is 15 residues long. CDR1 and CDR2 (germline): SNHLY, FYNNEI. Trimming stripped 6 bases from V and 7 bases from J, with 16 bases between. In nucleotides, the CDR3 is TGTGCCAGCAGGGACACCTCAGGGGCCAATTCACCCCTCCACTTT. It translates to CASRDTSGANSPLHF.

The chain has TRBV7-9 and TRBJ1-2; D call uncertain. This CDR3 has 13 amino acids. From germline, CDR1 is SEHNR and CDR2 FQNEAQ (reference sequence). The V gene lost 5 bases and the J gene lost 3 bases, with 10 bases spanning the gap. The chain's CDR3 is CASSPTVYYGYTF. DNA of the CDR3: TGTGCCAGCAGCCCGACTGTTTACTATGGCTACACCTTC.

The chain has TRBV24-1 and TRBJ1-1; D unclear. This CDR3 is 13 amino acids long. V dropped 3 bases and J dropped 1 base, with 5 bases sitting between them. Germline-derived CDR1 and CDR2 are KGHDR and SFDVKD. The CDR3 sequence: CATSDGPNTEAFF. The CDR3 region has the DNA TGTGCCACCAGTGATGGTCCGAACACTGAAGCTTTCTTT.